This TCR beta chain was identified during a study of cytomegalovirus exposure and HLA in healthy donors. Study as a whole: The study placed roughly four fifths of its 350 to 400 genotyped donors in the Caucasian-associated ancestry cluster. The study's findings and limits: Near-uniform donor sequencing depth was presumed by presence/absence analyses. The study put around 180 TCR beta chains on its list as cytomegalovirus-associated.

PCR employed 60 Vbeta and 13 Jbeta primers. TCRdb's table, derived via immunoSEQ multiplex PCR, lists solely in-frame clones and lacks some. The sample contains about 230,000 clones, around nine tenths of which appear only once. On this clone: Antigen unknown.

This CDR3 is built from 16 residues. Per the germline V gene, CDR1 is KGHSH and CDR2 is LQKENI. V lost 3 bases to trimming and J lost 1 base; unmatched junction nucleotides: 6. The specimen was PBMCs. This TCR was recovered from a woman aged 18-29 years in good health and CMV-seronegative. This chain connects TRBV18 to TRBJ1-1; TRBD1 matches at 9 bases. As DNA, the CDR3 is TGTGCCAGCTCACCCTTGGGACAGGGCTCGAACACTGAAGCTTTCTTT. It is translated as CASSPLGQGSNTEAFF.